The text below deals with one T cell receptor (beta chain). This table comes from immunoSEQ multiplex PCR, and its TCRdb copy is limited to in-frame clones, with some not included. The sample includes around 69,000 clones, around 89% of them seen just once. The data originate from a study of technical replicates of blood from four donors. Germline V gene data show CDR1 as MDHEN and CDR2 as SYDVKM. This CDR3 has 14 residues. The V gene end was trimmed by 6 bases and the J gene end by 5 bases; junction bases not matched to a gene: 7. Sequencing was performed on PBMCs. This chain joins TRBV28 and TRBJ2-1; TRBD1 agrees at 7 bases. The clonotype was recovered from a human donor in good health. Some clones in this sample may be carry-over from other donors' samples. In DNA form, the CDR3 reads TGTGCCAGCAGGCAAACAGGGGCCCACAATGAGCAGTTCTTC. Translated: CASRQTGAHNEQFF.